The entry that follows covers one T cell receptor beta chain sequence. Its target is unknown. The sample originates from a study of breast tumors, draining lymph nodes, adjacent tissues. V lost 6 bases and J lost 9, with 27 bases in between. Germline V gene lookup returns CDR1 MDHEN and CDR2 SYDVKM. CDR3 length: 17 amino acids. TCRdb redid the calling of the multiplex PCR reads with MiXCR, one entry per CDR3 protein. The sample lists approximately 23,000 distinct CDR3 sequences; 60% to 70% were seen once. The study, taken as a whole, reports: Luminal-like breast cancer showed significantly higher tumor–nontumor repertoire similarity than basal-like. Data only fit, rather than demonstrated, lymph node origin of most tumor T cells.

The source of this sequence is a female donor with breast cancer. Some clones in this sample may be carry-over from other donors' samples. The specimen sequenced was tumor-adjacent breast tissue. The chain has TRBV28 and TRBJ1-5; D ambiguous. DNA for the CDR3: TGTGCCAGCAGCCGCGAAAGAGCCGGGAGACTATCAGGGCCCCAGCATTTT. It is translated as CASSRERAGRLSGPQHF.